The rows below give T cell receptor beta chains drawn from one sample of a study of blood T cell repertoires in COVID-19. TCRdb keeps only in-frame clones here, not all; method: immunoSEQ multiplex PCR. Of roughly 430,000 clones in the sample, over 75% were seen once. Specimen: PBMCs or T cells enriched from blood (not recorded which). The receptors here all came from a woman between 18 and 29 years old who had been exposed to COVID-19. CDR3s include the opening cysteine and the closing phenylalanine or tryptophan. D genes are given only for firm matches.

d_call j_call v_call cdr3_aa cdr3_nt
NA TRBJ1-1 TRBV25-1 CASKGGGMNTEAFF TGTGCCAGCAAGGGAGGGGGGATGAACACTGAAGCTTTCTTT
NA TRBJ2-3 TRBV5-1 CASSFNTDTQYF TGCGCCAGCAGCTTCAACACAGATACGCAGTATTTT
NA TRBJ2-7 TRBV6-6 CASSYISDEQYF TGTGCCAGCAGTTATATAAGCGACGAGCAGTACTTC
NA TRBJ2-3 TRBV5-1 CASVEGGGTDTQYF TGCGCCAGTGTCGAGGGAGGCGGGACAGATACGCAGTATTTT
NA TRBJ1-5 TRBV7-8 CASSPLVSTGLGQPQHF TGTGCCAGCAGCCCCCTCGTCTCAACAGGGTTGGGTCAGCCCCAGCATTTT
NA TRBJ1-2 TRBV12-3/TRBV12-4 CASSGGNYGYTF TGTGCCAGCAGTGGGGGCAACTATGGCTACACCTTC
NA TRBJ2-5 TRBV4-1 CASSPLGDPETQYF TGCGCCAGCAGCCCTTTAGGGGATCCAGAGACCCAGTACTTC
TRBD1 TRBJ1-6 TRBV5-1 CASSVSGTANSPLHF TGCGCCAGCAGCGTCTCCGGGACAGCCAATTCACCCCTCCACTTT
TRBD2 TRBJ2-1 TRBV6-4 CASSETTGGHNEQFF TGTGCCAGCAGTGAAACGACGGGAGGCCACAATGAGCAGTTCTTC
TRBD1 TRBJ2-3 TRBV28 CASSWSGQGTDTQYF TGTGCCAGCAGTTGGTCCGGACAGGGCACAGATACGCAGTATTTT
TRBD1 TRBJ1-4 TRBV6-5 CASSHYRGSNEKLFF TGTGCCAGCAGTCATTACAGGGGGAGCAATGAAAAACTGTTTTTT
TRBD2 TRBJ2-7 TRBV19 CASSTGTSGRAEQYF TGTGCCAGTAGTACCGGGACTAGCGGGAGGGCCGAGCAGTACTTC
TRBD1 TRBJ1-2 TRBV7-9 CASSLAGQGHGYTF TGTGCCAGCAGCTTAGCCGGACAGGGTCATGGCTACACCTTC
NA TRBJ1-1 TRBV19 CASSIWGSMNTEAFF TGTGCCAGTAGTATCTGGGGCTCGATGAACACTGAAGCTTTCTTT
NA TRBJ1-3 TRBV28 CASSPGQVDAWGNTIYF TGTGCCAGCAGCCCGGGACAAGTGGACGCCTGGGGAAACACCATATATTTT
TRBD1 TRBJ2-1 TRBV10-1 CASSPQGDRVLVNEQFF TGCGCCAGCAGTCCACAAGGGGACAGGGTTTTGGTCAATGAGCAGTTCTTC
NA TRBJ2-5 TRBV5-1 CASRLSETQYF TGCGCCAGCAGGTTGTCGGAGACCCAGTACTTC
NA TRBJ1-4 TRBV20-1 CSASLWGGYATNEKLFF TGCAGTGCTAGTCTCTGGGGAGGGTATGCCACTAATGAAAAACTGTTTTTT
TRBD2 TRBJ2-5 TRBV11-2 CASSFTSVQETQYF TGTGCCAGCAGCTTTACTAGCGTACAAGAGACCCAGTACTTC
NA TRBJ1-4 TRBV4-2 CASNEQGSTNEKLFF TGTGCCAGCAACGAACAGGGTTCAACTAATGAAAAACTGTTTTTT
NA TRBJ2-7 TRBV5-1 CASSLARGSYEQYF TGCGCCAGCAGCTTGGCCAGGGGATCCTACGAGCAGTACTTC
TRBD1 TRBJ2-3 TRBV18 CASSTGNTDTQYF TGTGCCAGCTCGACAGGGAACACAGATACGCAGTATTTT